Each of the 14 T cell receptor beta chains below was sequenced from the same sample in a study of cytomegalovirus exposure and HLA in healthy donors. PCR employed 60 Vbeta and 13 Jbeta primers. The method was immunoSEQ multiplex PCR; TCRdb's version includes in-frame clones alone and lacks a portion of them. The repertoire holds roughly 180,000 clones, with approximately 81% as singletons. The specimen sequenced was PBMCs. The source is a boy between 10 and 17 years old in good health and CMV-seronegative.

CDR3 in amino acids: CASSLNLGTGNEKLFF. In DNA form, the CDR3 reads TGTGCCAGCAGTTTAAATCTTGGGACAGGAAATGAAAAACTGTTTTTT. The chain has TRBV28 and TRBJ1-4; TRBD1 matches at 8 bases. Unmatched junction bases numbered 7, after V lost 2 bases and J lost 5 bases. This CDR3 contains 16 residues. Germline V CDR1 and CDR2: MDHEN, SYDVKM. The full variable domain, with the rest looked up from reference TRBV28 and TRBJ1-4, is DVKVTQSSRYLVKRTGEKVFLECVQDMDHENMFWYRQDPGLGLRLIYFSYDVKMKEKGDIPEGYSVSREKKERFSLILESASTNQTSMYLCASSLNLGTGNEKLFFGSGTQLSVL.

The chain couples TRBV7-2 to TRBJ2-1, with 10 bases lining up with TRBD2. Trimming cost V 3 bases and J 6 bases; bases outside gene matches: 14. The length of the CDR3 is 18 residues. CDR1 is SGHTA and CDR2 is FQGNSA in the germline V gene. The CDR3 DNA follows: TGTGCCAGCAGCTTTGGGGTACGGGTTAGCGGGGGGTCCAATGAGCAGTTCTTC. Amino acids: CASSFGVRVSGGSNEQFF.

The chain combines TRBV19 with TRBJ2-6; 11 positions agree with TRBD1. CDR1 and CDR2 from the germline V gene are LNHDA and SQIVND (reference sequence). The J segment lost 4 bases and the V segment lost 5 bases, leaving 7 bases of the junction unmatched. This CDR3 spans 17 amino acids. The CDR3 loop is CASSGGTGGSGANVLTF. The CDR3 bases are TGTGCCAGTAGTGGTGGGACAGGGGGTTCCGGGGCCAACGTCCTGACTTTC.

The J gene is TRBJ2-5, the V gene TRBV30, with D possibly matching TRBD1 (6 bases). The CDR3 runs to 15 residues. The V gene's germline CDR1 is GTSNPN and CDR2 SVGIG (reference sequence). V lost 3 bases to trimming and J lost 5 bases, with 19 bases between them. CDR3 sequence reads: CAWSTTRGISETQYF. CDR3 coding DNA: TGTGCCTGGAGCACCACTAGGGGGATAAGTGAGACCCAGTACTTC.

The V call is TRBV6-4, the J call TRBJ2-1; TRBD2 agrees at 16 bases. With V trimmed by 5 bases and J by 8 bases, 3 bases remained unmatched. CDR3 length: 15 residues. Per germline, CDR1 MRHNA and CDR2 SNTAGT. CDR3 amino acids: CASSPGLAGGDEQFF. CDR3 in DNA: TGTGCCAGCAGTCCGGGACTAGCGGGAGGGGATGAGCAGTTCTTC.

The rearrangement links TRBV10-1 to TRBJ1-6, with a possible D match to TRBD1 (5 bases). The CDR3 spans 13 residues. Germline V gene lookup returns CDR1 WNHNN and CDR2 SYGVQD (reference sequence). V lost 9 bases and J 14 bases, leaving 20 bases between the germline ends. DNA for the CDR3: TGCGCCAGTTCTCCTACAGGTCTGAAGGCCCTCCACTTT. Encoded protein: CASSPTGLKALHF.

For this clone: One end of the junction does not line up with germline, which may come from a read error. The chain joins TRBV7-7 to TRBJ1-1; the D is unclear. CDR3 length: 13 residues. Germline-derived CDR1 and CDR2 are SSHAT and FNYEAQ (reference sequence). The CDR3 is CASSLDTNTEAFF. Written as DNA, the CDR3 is TGTGCTAGCAGCCTAGACACCAACACTGAAGCTTTCTTT. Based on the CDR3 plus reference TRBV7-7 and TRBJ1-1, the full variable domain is GAGVSQSPRYKVTKRGQDVTLRCDPISSHATLYWYQQALGQGPEFLTYFNYEAQPDKSGLPSDRFSAERPEGSISTLTIQRTEQRDSAMYRCASSLDTNTEAFFGQGTRLTVV.

The DNA of the CDR3 is TGCGCCAGCAGCTTGGCCACAGGGTTCAATGAAAAACTGTTTTTT. Protein: CASSLATGFNEKLFF. The rearrangement links TRBV5-1 to TRBJ1-4, with D tentatively TRBD1 (6 bases). Per germline, CDR1 SGHRS and CDR2 YFSETQ. The CDR3 extends over 15 amino acids. Trimming took off 0 bases at V and 5 bases at J, with 11 bases between the two ends.

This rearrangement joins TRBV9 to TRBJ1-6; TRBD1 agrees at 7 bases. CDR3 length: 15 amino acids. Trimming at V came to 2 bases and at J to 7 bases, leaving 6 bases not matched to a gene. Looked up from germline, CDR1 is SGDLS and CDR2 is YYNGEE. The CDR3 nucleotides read TGTGCCAGCAGCGTGGCCGGGACAGACAATTCACCCCTCCACTTT. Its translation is CASSVAGTDNSPLHF.

The CDR3 here is CASSLDGGARNTEAFF. CDR3 nucleotides: TGTGCCAGCAGCTTAGATGGGGGCGCAAGGAACACTGAAGCTTTCTTT. This chain connects TRBV7-2 to TRBJ1-1, with D maybe TRBD1 (6 bases). This CDR3 has 16 amino acids. V lost 1 base to trimming and J lost 1 base, with 13 bases between them. CDR1 is SGHTA, CDR2 FQGNSA, per germline.

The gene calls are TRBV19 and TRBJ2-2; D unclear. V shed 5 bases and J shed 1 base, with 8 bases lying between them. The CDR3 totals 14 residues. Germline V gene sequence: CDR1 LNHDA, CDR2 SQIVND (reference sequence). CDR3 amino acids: CASSFLRNTGELFF. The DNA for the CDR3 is TGTGCCAGTAGTTTTCTCAGGAACACCGGGGAGCTGTTTTTT.

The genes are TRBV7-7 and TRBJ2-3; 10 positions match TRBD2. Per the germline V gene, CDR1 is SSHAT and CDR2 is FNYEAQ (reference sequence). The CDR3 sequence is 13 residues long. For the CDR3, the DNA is TGTGCTAGCGGGGGGTCCCTCACAGATACGCAGTATTTT. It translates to CASGGSLTDTQYF.

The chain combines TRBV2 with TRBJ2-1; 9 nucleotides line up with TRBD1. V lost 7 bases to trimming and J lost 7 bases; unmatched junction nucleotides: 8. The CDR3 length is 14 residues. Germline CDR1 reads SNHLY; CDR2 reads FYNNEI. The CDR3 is CASISGTGRNEQFF. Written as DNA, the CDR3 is TGTGCCAGCATCTCCGGGACAGGGCGTAATGAGCAGTTCTTC. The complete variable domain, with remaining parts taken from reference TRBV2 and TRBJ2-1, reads EPEVTQTPSHQVTQMGQEVILRCVPISNHLYFYWYRQILGQKVEFLVSFYNNEISEKSEIFDDQFSVERPDGSNFTLKIRSTKLEDSAMYFCASISGTGRNEQFFGPGTRLTVL.

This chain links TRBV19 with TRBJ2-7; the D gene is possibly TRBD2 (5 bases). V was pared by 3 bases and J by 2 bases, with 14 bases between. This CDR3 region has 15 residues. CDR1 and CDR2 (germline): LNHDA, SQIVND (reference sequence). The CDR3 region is CASSISGTRPYEQYF. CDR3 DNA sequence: TGTGCCAGTAGTATCTCCGGAACTAGGCCCTACGAGCAGTACTTC.